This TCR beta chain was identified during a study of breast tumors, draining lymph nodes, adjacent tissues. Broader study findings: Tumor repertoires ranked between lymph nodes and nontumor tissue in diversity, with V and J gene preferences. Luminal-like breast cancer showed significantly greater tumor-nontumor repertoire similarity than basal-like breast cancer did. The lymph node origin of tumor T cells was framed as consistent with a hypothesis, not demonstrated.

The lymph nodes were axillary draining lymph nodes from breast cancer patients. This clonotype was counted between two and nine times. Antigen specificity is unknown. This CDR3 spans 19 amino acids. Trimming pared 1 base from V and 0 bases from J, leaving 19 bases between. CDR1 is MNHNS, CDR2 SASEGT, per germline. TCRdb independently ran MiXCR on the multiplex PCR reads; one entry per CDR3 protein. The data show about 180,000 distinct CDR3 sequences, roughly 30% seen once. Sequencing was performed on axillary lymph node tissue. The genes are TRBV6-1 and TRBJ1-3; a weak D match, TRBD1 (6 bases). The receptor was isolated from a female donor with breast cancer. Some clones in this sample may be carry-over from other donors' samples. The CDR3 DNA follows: TGTGCCAGCAGTGAAGGGGGGTGGTATCAGGGGTCCTCTGGAAACACCATATATTTT. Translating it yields CASSEGGWYQGSSGNTIYF.